A single sample is the source of the 7 T cell receptor beta chains below, sequenced in a study of shared clonotypes between healthy human individuals. Data came from immunoSEQ multiplex PCR; TCRdb stores just in-frame clones and leaves some out. The sample has around 1.1 million clones, 78% seen once; the top ten hold 0.6% to 0.75%. The sample consisted of memory CD4+ T cells from PBMCs. Sample subset: CD45RA-negative fraction. Receptor source: a man aged 18 to 30 in good health. Some clones in this sample may be carry-over from other donors' samples.

V usage is TRBV9 and J usage is TRBJ2-6; 9 bases are shared with TRBD2. This CDR3 has 18 amino acids. J gave up 3 bases and V 3 bases, and 10 bases lay outside the gene matches. The germline V gene has CDR1 SGDLS and CDR2 YYNGEE. CDR3: CASSEAKREVRGANVLTF. The CDR3 DNA sequence: TGTGCCAGCAGCGAAGCCAAGCGGGAGGTGCGTGGGGCCAACGTCCTGACTTTC.

A note on this clone: The same CDR3 arises from other DNA sequences in this sample as well. The CDR3 nucleotides read TGTGCCAGCAGTTACTCGCCGGGCACAGATACGCAGTATTTT. As protein: CASSYSPGTDTQYF. The V gene is TRBV6-5, the J gene TRBJ2-3; unclear D gene. The germline V gene has CDR1 MNHEY and CDR2 SVGAGI. The germline V and J ends were trimmed by 0 bases and 1 base, with 5 bases remaining between them. CDR3 length equals 14 residues.

This clone was seen a handful of times. This sequence joins TRBV7-8 and TRBJ2-1, with TRBD2 identical over 8 bases. V trimming: 5 bases; J trimming: 4 bases; junction bases outside the gene matches: 7. Germline CDR1 reads SGHVS; CDR2 reads FQNEAQ. The CDR3 consists of 15 residues. CDR3 sequence: CASSRGSGSYNEQFF. DNA for the CDR3: TGTGCCAGCAGCCGGGGGAGCGGGAGTTACAATGAGCAGTTCTTC.

The chain links TRBV27 to TRBJ2-7; D gene unclear. CDR3 length: 15 amino acids. V gave up 5 bases and J gave up 7 bases, with 21 bases separating them. CDR1 is MNHEY, CDR2 SMNVEV, per germline (reference sequence). DNA of the CDR3: TGTGCCAGCAGTCCTCTGACTTCCCCAGTGGGAGAGCAGTACTTC. Protein product: CASSPLTSPVGEQYF.

The V gene is TRBV7-9, the J gene TRBJ2-3; TRBD2 is a possible D gene (6 bases). CDR1 and CDR2 from the germline V gene are SEHNR and FQNEAQ (reference sequence). Trimming pared 5 bases from V and 8 bases from J, leaving 23 bases between. This CDR3 has 16 amino acids. CDR3 sequence (DNA): TGTGCCAGCAGCCCATCCGGGAGTGAGTCTTTTGCTACGCAGTATTTT. Residues: CASSPSGSESFATQYF.

The rearrangement joins TRBV7-9 to TRBJ2-2, with D possibly TRBD1 on 7 matching bases. CDR3 length: 16 residues. Germline V gene lookup returns CDR1 SEHNR and CDR2 FQNEAQ (reference sequence). The V end was cut by 1 base, the J end by 6 bases, with 15 bases between. CDR3 DNA sequence: TGTGCCAGCAGCTTAGGCGGGACAGCGAGGGCCGGGGAGCTGTTTTTT. Encoded protein: CASSLGGTARAGELFF.

This clone has ten or more counts. At the DNA level, this CDR3 is encoded by other sequences in the same sample as well. This chain connects TRBV18 to TRBJ2-7, with D hard to call. V was cut by 0 bases and J by 0 bases, with 9 bases left in between. Germline-derived CDR1 and CDR2 are KGHSH and LQKENI. There are 15 residues in the CDR3. The CDR3 sequence is CASSPPGRSSYEQYF. The CDR3 DNA is TGTGCCAGCTCACCACCGGGCCGGAGCTCCTACGAGCAGTACTTC.